This T cell receptor (beta chain) came from a study of blood T cell repertoires in COVID-19. Overall study: Spain, Italy and the United States supplied samples that represented acute and convalescent COVID-19. T cells, B-cell-depleted T cells, or PBMCs provided the cDNA or gDNA that served as material.

Authors' analysis steps: Amplification from reference gene primers served as the basis for estimated nucleated cell counts. The protocol was immunoSEQ multiplex PCR, while the TCRdb copy is restricted to in-frame clones and leaves out a portion. That table is the source of V, J and clone size, and D and trimming were worked out from the DNA. The table has some 260,000 clones, approximately 85% seen once. After removal of 4 bases from V and 7 bases from J, the junction contained 10 bases not matched to a gene. This CDR3 spans 15 amino acids. Looked up from germline, CDR1 is MDHEN and CDR2 is SYDVKM. The chain employs TRBV28 and TRBJ2-1, with TRBD2 matching 7 bases. The TCR sequence derives from a human donor in a cohort sampled during active COVID-19. The specimen sequenced was peripheral blood. CDR3 sequence (DNA): TGTGCCAGCAGTTCCTATTGGCGGGAGTTGAATGAGCAGTTCTTC. Protein: CASSSYWRELNEQFF.